The 15 T cell receptor beta chains reported below all come from one sample, sequenced in a study of cytotoxic CD8 clonotypes in ibrutinib-treated CLL. Only in-frame clones appear in the TCRdb table, and some are missing; sequencing was by immunoSEQ multiplex PCR. The table has about 130,000 clones, around 80% seen once; the top ten hold about 13%. The sample here was PBMCs, taken after 12 months of ibrutinib treatment. The receptors come from a human donor with chronic lymphocytic leukemia.

CDR3 residues: CASSPLDEQFF. CDR3 in DNA: TGTGCCAGCTCACCCCTGGATGAGCAGTTCTTC. This chain joins TRBV18 and TRBJ2-1; no reliable D call. From germline, CDR1 is KGHSH and CDR2 LQKENI. CDR3 length equals 11 residues. V lost 3 bases to trimming and J lost 8 bases, with 5 bases between them.

V and J are TRBV10-3 and TRBJ2-3, with 13 positions matching TRBD2. The CDR3 loop spans 16 amino acids. Losses at the gene ends were 2 bases for V and 1 base for J; bases not matched to a gene: 0. Germline assignment: CDR1 ENHRY and CDR2 SYGVKD. The CDR3 DNA follows: TGTGCCATCAGTGAGGGGACTAGCGGGGGCACAGATACGCAGTATTTT. This encodes CAISEGTSGGTDTQYF.

The chain uses TRBV7-3 and TRBJ2-1, with TRBD2 matching 7 bases. CDR1 is SGHTA and CDR2 is FQGTGA in the germline V gene. The CDR3 is made up of 16 amino acids. Trimming removed 2 bases from V and 2 bases from J; junction bases left unmatched: 6. The CDR3 sequence is CASSLHGGSTYNEQFF. The CDR3 DNA reads as TGTGCCAGCAGCTTACATGGCGGGAGTACCTACAATGAGCAGTTCTTC.

The chain carries TRBV4-3 and TRBJ1-2; the D gene is possibly TRBD1 (6 bases). The V and J ends lost 0 bases and 4 bases respectively, with 15 bases between them. Germline CDR1 and CDR2: LGHNA and YSLEER. This CDR3 is 16 amino acids long. CDR3 nucleotides: TGCGCCAGCAGCCAAGATAGGGGGGCTAGGTCCTATGGCTACACCTTC. Translating gives CASSQDRGARSYGYTF.

This clone came up once. This sequence joins TRBV5-6 and TRBJ2-3, with 9 bases matching TRBD2. CDR3 size: 15 residues. With 4 bases clipped from V and 5 bases from J, the junction kept 8 bases outside the gene matches. Germline assignment: CDR1 SGHDT and CDR2 YYEEEE. The CDR3 nucleotides read TGTGCCAGCAGCATTAGCGGGAGCCTTGGAGATACGCAGTATTTT. Amino acids: CASSISGSLGDTQYF.

The V call is TRBV6-6, the J call TRBJ2-7; 10 positions agree with TRBD2. From germline, CDR1 is MNHNY and CDR2 SVGAGI (reference sequence). Germline trimming cut 6 bases from V and 3 bases from J; bases unmatched to any gene: 2. The CDR3 is 13 amino acids. The CDR3 protein is CASSLAGDYEQYF. The CDR3, as DNA: TGTGCCAGCAGCCTAGCGGGAGACTACGAGCAGTACTTC.

The gene calls are TRBV9 and TRBJ2-7; D gene ambiguous. Germline CDR1 reads SGDLS; CDR2 reads YYNGEE. CDR3 length equals 13 residues. Trimming cost V 4 bases and J 4 bases, with 12 bases left between them. CDR3 sequence: CASSPDGLYEQYF. CDR3 in DNA: TGTGCCAGCAGCCCGGACGGATTATACGAGCAGTACTTC.

This chain uses TRBV2 with TRBJ2-2; D is unclear. V was clipped by 6 bases and J by 5 bases, with 13 bases between them. Germline-derived CDR1 and CDR2 are SNHLY and FYNNEI. The CDR3 is 14 residues long. For the CDR3, the DNA is TGTGCCAGCAGGGGTAGGGTCGAGACCGGGGAGCTGTTTTTT. Translated, it gives CASRGRVETGELFF.

This clone has just one count. As DNA, the CDR3 is TGTGCCAGCAGCCAAGATCTTGGACAGGGGGCCAATGAGCAGTTCTTC. Translated: CASSQDLGQGANEQFF. The gene calls are TRBV4-2 and TRBJ2-1, with 11 nucleotides matching TRBD1. J lost 6 bases, V lost 0 bases, and 4 bases had no gene match. The germline gives CDR1 LGHNA, CDR2 YNFKEQ. This CDR3 region has 16 residues.

This clone has more than one count but fewer than ten. This rearrangement joins TRBV27 to TRBJ2-1; D not resolved. The CDR3 consists of 13 residues. Trimming removed 5 bases at V and 9 bases at J, with 14 bases between. Germline CDR1 and CDR2: MNHEY and SMNVEV (reference sequence). The CDR3 sequence is CASSSLTMGEQFF. CDR3 bases: TGTGCCAGCAGTAGCCTCACGATGGGTGAGCAGTTCTTC.

This clone was seen a handful of times. V gene TRBV6-4 combines with J gene TRBJ2-3, with 9 bases aligning to TRBD2. V shed 4 bases and J 1 base; nucleotides not matched to a gene: 3. This CDR3 has 15 amino acids. The germline gives CDR1 MRHNA, CDR2 SNTAGT. CDR3 in amino acids: CASSAAGGGTDTQYF. The CDR3 coding sequence is TGTGCCAGCAGTGCAGCGGGAGGTGGCACAGATACGCAGTATTTT.

The V and J genes are TRBV5-1 and TRBJ2-2; unclear D gene. Germline V gives CDR1 SGHRS, CDR2 YFSETQ. Trimming cost V 0 bases and J 4 bases, with 10 bases left between them. The CDR3 sequence is 15 residues long. Here the CDR3 reads CASSLEVRRTGELFF. The CDR3, as DNA: TGCGCCAGCAGCTTGGAGGTCAGGCGCACCGGGGAGCTGTTTTTT.

The chain links TRBV29-1 to TRBJ1-1; D is ambiguous. The CDR3 totals 14 residues. Per germline, CDR1 SQVTM and CDR2 ANQGSEA. V was cut by 7 bases and J by 1 base, with 16 bases left in between. This CDR3 is CSEDSDSQNTEAFF. The CDR3 bases are TGCAGCGAAGATAGCGATAGCCAGAACACTGAAGCTTTCTTT.

This clone appeared a single time. V gene TRBV7-3 combines with J gene TRBJ2-1; D remains ambiguous. The germline V gene encodes CDR1 SGHTA and CDR2 FQGTGA. The CDR3 extends over 16 amino acids. V gave up 6 bases and J gave up 2 bases, with 17 bases separating them. For the CDR3, the DNA is TGTGCCAGCAGTCCCTTCGGATGGGGTACCTACAATGAGCAGTTCTTC. Amino acid sequence: CASSPFGWGTYNEQFF.

A single count supports this clone. The rearrangement joins TRBV6-5 to TRBJ2-1; 8 positions match TRBD2. There are 16 residues in the CDR3. The germline gives CDR1 MNHEY, CDR2 SVGAGI. V shed 0 bases, J shed 3 bases, and the junction held 4 bases outside the gene matches. The CDR3 coding sequence is TGTGCCAGCAGTTACTCCCTAGCGGGTTACTACAATGAGCAGTTCTTC. Translated, it gives CASSYSLAGYYNEQFF.